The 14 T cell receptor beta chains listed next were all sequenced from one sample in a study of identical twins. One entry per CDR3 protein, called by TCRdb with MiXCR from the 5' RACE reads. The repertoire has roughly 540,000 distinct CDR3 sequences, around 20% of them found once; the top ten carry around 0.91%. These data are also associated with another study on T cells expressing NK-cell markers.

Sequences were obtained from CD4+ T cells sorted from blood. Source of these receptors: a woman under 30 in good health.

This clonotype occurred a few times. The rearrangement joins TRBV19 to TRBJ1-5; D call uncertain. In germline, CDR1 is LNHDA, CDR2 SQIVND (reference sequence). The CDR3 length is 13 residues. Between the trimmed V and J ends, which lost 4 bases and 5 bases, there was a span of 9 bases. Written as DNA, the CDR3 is TGTGCCAGTAGTACCGAGGGAGATCAGCCCCAGCATTTT. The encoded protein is CASSTEGDQPQHF. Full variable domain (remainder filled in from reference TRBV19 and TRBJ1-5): DGGITQSPKYLFRKEGQNVTLSCEQNLNHDAMYWYRQDPGQGLRLIYYSQIVNDFQKGDIAEGYSVSREKKESFPLTVTSAQKNPTAFYLCASSTEGDQPQHFGDGTRLSIL.

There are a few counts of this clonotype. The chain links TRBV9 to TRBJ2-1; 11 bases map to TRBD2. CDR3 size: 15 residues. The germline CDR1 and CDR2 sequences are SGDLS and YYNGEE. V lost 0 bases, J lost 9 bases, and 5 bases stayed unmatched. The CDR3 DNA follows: TGTGCCAGCAGCGTAGCGGCTAGCGGGGGGTCTGAGCAGTTCTTC. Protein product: CASSVAASGGSEQFF.

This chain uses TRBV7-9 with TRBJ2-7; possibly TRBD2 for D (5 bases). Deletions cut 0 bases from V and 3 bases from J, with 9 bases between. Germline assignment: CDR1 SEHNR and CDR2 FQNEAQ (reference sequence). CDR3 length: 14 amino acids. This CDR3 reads CASSLASRDYEQYF. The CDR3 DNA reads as TGTGCCAGCAGCTTAGCGTCCCGGGACTACGAGCAGTACTTC. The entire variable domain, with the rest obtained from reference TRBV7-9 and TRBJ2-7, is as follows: DTGVSQNPRHKITKRGQNVTFRCDPISEHNRLYWYRQTLGQGPEFLTYFQNEAQLEKSRLLSDRFSAERPKGSFSTLEIQRTEQGDSAMYLCASSLASRDYEQYFGPGTRLTVT.

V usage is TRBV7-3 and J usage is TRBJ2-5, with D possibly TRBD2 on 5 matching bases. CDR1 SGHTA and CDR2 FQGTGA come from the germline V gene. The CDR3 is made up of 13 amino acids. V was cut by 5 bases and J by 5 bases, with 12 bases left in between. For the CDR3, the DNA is TGTGCCAGCAGCCCGGGGAGTTGGGAGACCCAGTACTTC. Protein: CASSPGSWETQYF.

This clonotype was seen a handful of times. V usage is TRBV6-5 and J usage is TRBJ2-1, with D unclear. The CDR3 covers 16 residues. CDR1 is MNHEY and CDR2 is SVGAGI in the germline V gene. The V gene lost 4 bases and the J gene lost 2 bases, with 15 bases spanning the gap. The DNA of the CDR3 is TGTGCCAGCAGTTTACTTGCGAGATGGGCCTACAATGAGCAGTTCTTC. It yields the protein CASSLLARWAYNEQFF.

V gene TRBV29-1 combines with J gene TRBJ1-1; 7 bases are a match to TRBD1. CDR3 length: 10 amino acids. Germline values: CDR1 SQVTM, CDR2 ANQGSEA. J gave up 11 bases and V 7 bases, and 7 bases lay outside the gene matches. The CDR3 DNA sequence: TGCAGCGCCGGGACAGATCGCGCTTTCTTT. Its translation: CSAGTDRAFF.

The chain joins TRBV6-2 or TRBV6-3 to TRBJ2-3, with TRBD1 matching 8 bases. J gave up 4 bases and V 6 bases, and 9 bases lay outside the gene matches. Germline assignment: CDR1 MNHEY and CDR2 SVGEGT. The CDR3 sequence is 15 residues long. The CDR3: CASSPDRGGADTQYF. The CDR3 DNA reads TGTGCCAGCAGCCCTGACAGGGGAGGTGCAGATACGCAGTATTTT.

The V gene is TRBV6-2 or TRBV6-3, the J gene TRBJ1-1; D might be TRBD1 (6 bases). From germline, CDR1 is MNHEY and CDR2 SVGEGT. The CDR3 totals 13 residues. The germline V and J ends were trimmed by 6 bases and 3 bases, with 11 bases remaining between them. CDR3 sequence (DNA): TGTGCCAGCAGATCCGGGACACACACTGAAGCTTTCTTT. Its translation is CASRSGTHTEAFF.

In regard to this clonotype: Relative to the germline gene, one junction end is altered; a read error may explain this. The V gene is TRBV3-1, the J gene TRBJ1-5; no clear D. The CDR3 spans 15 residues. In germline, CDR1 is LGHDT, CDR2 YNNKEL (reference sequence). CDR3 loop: CASWPLRPSKQPQHF. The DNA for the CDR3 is TGTGCCAGCTGGCCGCTTAGGCCTAGCAAACAGCCCCAGCATTTT.

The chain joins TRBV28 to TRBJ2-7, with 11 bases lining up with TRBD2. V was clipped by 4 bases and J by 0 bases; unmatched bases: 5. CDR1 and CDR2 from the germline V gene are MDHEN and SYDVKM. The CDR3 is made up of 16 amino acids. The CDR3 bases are TGTGCCAGCAGTTCGACTAGCGGGACCCACTCCTACGAGCAGTACTTC. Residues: CASSSTSGTHSYEQYF. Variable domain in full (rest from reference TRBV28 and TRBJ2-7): DVKVTQSSRYLVKRTGEKVFLECVQDMDHENMFWYRQDPGLGLRLIYFSYDVKMKEKGDIPEGYSVSREKKERFSLILESASTNQTSMYLCASSSTSGTHSYEQYFGPGTRLTVT.

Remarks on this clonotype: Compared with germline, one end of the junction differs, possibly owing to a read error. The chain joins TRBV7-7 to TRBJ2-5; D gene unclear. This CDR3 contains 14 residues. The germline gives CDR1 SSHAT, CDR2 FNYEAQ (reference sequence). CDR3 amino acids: CASSPLKPQETQYF. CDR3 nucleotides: TGTGCTAGCAGCCCCCTCAAGCCCCAAGAGACCCAGTACTTC.

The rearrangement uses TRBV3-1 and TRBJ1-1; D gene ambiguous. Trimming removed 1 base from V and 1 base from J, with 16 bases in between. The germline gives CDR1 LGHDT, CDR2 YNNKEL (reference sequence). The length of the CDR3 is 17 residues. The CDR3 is CASSQVSGRRSNTEAFF. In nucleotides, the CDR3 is TGTGCCAGCAGCCAAGTTTCGGGGAGACGATCGAACACTGAAGCTTTCTTT.

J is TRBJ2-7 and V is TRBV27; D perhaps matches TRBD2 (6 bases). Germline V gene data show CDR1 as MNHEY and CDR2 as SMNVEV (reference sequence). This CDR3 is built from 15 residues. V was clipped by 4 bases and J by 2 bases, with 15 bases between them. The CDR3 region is CASSSPGLIPYEQYF. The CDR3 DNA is TGTGCCAGCAGTTCGCCGGGACTTATCCCCTACGAGCAGTACTTC.

CDR3 sequence: CASSETDGRRPLHF. The DNA for the CDR3 is TGCGCCAGCAGCGAAACGGACGGCCGACGTCCCCTCCACTTT. The chain recombines TRBV5-1 with TRBJ1-6; unclear D gene. CDR3 length equals 14 residues. The V gene's germline CDR1 is SGHRS and CDR2 YFSETQ. Trimming removed 4 bases from V and 13 bases from J, with 18 bases in between.